This T cell receptor beta chain was identified during a study of CD8+CD57+ T cells in acquired aplastic anemia. For sequencing, patients were chosen who had shown expansion of CD8+CD57+ cells by flow cytometry. Each of the patients presented with severe acquired aplastic anemia. This CDR3 has 15 residues. CDR1 is SGHNT and CDR2 is YENEEA in the germline V gene. Trimming shortened V by 9 bases and J by 2 bases, and 17 bases separated the two germline ends. Genomic DNA, the template, was used for profiling of the TCR beta VDJ and CDR3. TCRdb re-analysed the reads in MiXCR, keeping a single row per CDR3 protein. Of around 250,000 distinct CDR3 sequences listed, roughly 80% were seen once; the top ten hold 40% to 55%.

The sample consisted of sorted CD4+, CD8+, or CD8+CD57+ T cells (not recorded which) from PBMCs. The chain links TRBV11-3 to TRBJ2-1; no definite D call. The sequence derives from a human donor with aplastic anemia. CDR3 in DNA: TGTGCCAGTAGTATAGCTCTCAGAGCCTACAATGAGCAGTTCTTC. This sequence encodes CASSIALRAYNEQFF. The whole variable domain, remainder taken from reference TRBV11-3 and TRBJ2-1, is EAGVVQSPRYKIIEKKQPVAFWCNPISGHNTLYWYLQNLGQGPELLIRYENEEAVDDSQLPKDRFSAERLKGVDSTLKIQPAELGDSAVYLCASSIALRAYNEQFFGPGTRLTVL.